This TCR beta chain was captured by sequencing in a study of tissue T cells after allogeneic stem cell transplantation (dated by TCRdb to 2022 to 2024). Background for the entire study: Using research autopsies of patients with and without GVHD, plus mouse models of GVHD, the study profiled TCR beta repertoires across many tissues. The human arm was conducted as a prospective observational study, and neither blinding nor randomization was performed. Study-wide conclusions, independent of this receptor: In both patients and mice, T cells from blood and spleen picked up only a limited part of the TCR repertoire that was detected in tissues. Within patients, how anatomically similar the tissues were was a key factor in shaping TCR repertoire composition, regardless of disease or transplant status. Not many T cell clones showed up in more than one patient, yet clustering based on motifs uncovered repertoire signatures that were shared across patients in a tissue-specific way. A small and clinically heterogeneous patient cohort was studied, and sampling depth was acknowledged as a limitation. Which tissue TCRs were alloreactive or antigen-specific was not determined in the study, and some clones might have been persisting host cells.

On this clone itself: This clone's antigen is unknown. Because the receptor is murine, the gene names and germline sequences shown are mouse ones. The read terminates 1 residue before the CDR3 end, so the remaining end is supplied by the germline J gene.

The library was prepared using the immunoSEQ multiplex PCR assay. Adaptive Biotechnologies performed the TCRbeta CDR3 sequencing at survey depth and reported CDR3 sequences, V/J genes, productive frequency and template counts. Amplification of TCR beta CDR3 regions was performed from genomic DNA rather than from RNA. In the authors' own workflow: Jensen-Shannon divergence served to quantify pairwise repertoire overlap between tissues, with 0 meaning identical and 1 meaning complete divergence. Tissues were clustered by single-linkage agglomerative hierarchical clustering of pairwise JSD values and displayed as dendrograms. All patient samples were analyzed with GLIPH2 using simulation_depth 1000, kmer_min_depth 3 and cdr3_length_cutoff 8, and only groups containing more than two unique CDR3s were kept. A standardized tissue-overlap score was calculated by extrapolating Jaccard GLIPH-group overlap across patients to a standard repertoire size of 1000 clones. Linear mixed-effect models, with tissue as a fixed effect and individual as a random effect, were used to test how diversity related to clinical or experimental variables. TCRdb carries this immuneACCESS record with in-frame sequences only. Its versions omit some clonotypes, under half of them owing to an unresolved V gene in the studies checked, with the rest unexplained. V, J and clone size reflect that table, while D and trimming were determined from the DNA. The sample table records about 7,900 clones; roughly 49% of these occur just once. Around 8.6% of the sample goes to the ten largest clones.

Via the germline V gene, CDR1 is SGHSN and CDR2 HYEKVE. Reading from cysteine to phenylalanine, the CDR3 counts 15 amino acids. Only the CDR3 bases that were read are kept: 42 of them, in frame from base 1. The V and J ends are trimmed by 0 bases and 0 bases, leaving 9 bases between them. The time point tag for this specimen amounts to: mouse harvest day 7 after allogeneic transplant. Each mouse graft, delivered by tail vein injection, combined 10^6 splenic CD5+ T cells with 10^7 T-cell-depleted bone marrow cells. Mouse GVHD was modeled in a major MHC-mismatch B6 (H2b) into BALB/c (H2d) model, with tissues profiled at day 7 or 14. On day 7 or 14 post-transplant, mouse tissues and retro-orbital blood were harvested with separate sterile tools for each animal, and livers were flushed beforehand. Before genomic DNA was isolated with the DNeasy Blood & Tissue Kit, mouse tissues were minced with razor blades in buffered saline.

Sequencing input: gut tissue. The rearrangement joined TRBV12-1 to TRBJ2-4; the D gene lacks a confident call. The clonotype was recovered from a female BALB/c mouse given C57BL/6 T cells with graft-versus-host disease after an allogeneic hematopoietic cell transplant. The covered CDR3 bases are TGTGCCAGCTCTCTCGGAACGGGTAGTCAAAACACCTTGTAC. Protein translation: CASSLGTGSQNTLY. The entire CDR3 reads CASSLGTGSQNTLYF.